The rows below give T cell receptor beta chains drawn from one sample of a study of T cells in Graves' hyperthyroidism and ophthalmopathy. TCRdb used MiXCR to reprocess the multiplex PCR reads, holding one entry per CDR3 protein. The table shows about 380,000 distinct CDR3 sequences, with more than 11% occurring only once. Material: blood. The receptor source for this set is a woman aged 60-70 years with Graves' hyperthyroidism. Each CDR3 is given with its conserved first and last residue. Some rows mark clone size as missing; the rest say once, few, many or name a class of expanded clone.

clone_size v_call cdr3_length cdr3_aa
many TRBV12-5 16 CASGSQLAVNTGELFF
many TRBV11-2 15 CASSATRDGVYEQYF
. TRBV7-9 16 CASSPPTGLTKETQYF
. TRBV20-1 15 CSATRGQWVNTEAFF
many TRBV20-1 15 CSARDPRTEYYGYTF
few TRBV29-1 15 CSVESQGFTQNIQYF
. TRBV19 15 CASSARGQGNSPLHF
. TRBV6-5 14 CASSYSTGYSEQFF
few TRBV6-1 20 CASRTNPGLAGDRAKNIQYF
many TRBV28 16 CASRGARGGSGETQYF
many TRBV28 20 CASRGMGESQLQGTIDEQFF
. TRBV2 14 CASRLAGGWDEQFF
. TRBV27 18 CASSSYTPSPHTDTEAFF
. TRBV24-1 19 CATSDLPSPGQAEMEKLFF
. TRBV6-1 15 CASSPAREGNTEAFF
many TRBV5-6 14 CASSLGRPAYEQYF
. TRBV28 17 CASSLSLGASSYNEQFF
many TRBV7-8 15 CASSYLRYSSYEQYF
many TRBV2 16 CASSYGGGTGGTEAFF
many TRBV11-2 15 CASSLFPGSDYEQYF